Below, 15 T cell receptor beta chains from the same sample are listed, as sequenced in a study of T-cell reconstitution after alpha-beta-depleted transplantation in children. Preparation of the TCRbeta library was carried out with unique molecular identifiers. TCRdb reprocessed the PCR reads via MiXCR and lists one record per CDR3 protein. The sample consists of 250,000 or so distinct CDR3 sequences, 20% to 30% of them appearing once. The sample here was PBMCs, mostly from graft donor cells, taken 360 days after TCRalphabeta/CD19-depleted stem cell transplant. All receptors derive from a female patient aged 2-15 years who had a stem cell transplant for congenital amegakaryocytic thrombocytopenia, so the T cells may come from the graft donor.

V and J are TRBV7-9 and TRBJ2-3; D is ambiguous. The germline CDR1 and CDR2 sequences are SEHNR and FQNEAQ (reference sequence). Between the trimmed V and J ends, which lost 5 bases and 1 base, there was a span of 7 bases. This CDR3 is 13 amino acids long. The CDR3 nucleotides are TGTGCCAGCAGCGCCCTCCGCACAGATACGCAGTATTTT. This codes for CASSALRTDTQYF.

There are a few counts of this clonotype. V gene TRBV20-1 combines with J gene TRBJ2-7; 7 bases are a match to TRBD2. The CDR3 has 13 amino acids. The germline gives CDR1 DFQATT, CDR2 SNEGSKA (reference sequence). Trimming removed 7 bases from V and 3 bases from J; junction bases left unmatched: 9. The CDR3 nucleotides read TGCAGTGGACGGGGACTATACTTCTACGAGCAGTACTTC. It codes for CSGRGLYFYEQYF.

The rearrangement links TRBV5-1 to TRBJ1-4; tentatively, D is TRBD1 (5 bases). The CDR3 spans 14 residues. Germline V gives CDR1 SGHRS, CDR2 YFSETQ. With 2 bases removed from V and 3 bases from J, the gap between germline ends came to 8 bases. CDR3 loop: CASSFQGPNEKLFF. The CDR3 nucleotides are TGCGCCAGCAGCTTCCAGGGACCTAATGAAAAACTGTTTTTT.

This clonotype was counted between two and nine times. The chain uses TRBV5-1 and TRBJ2-1; 11 nucleotides line up with TRBD2. This CDR3 is built from 15 residues. CDR1 is SGHRS, CDR2 YFSETQ, per germline. V lost 0 bases and J lost 8; bases outside the gene matches: 4. DNA for the CDR3: TGCGCCAGCAGCTTGGTAGCGGGGGGGCCGGATGAGCAGTTCTTC. Its protein is CASSLVAGGPDEQFF.

This clonotype was seen many times. The chain employs TRBV12-3 or TRBV12-4 and TRBJ1-5; D is uncertain. There are 16 residues in the CDR3. Deletions cut 0 bases from V and 6 bases from J, with 15 bases between. The CDR3 here is CASSLAHRVDAQPQHF. The CDR3 DNA sequence: TGTGCCAGCAGTTTAGCGCATCGGGTTGATGCTCAGCCCCAGCATTTT.

The rearrangement joins TRBV29-1 to TRBJ2-7; the D gene is possibly TRBD1 (5 bases). V was clipped by 8 bases and J by 2 bases, with 25 bases between them. CDR3 length equals 16 residues. Germline V CDR1 and CDR2: SQVTM, ANQGSEA. The CDR3 sequence is CSFQTVGLLQPYEQYF. CDR3 coding DNA: TGCAGCTTCCAGACAGTCGGCCTGTTGCAGCCCTACGAGCAGTACTTC.

V and J are TRBV24-1 and TRBJ2-7; 9 bases fit TRBD2. The CDR3 sequence is 18 residues long. The junction had 16 bases not matched to a gene; V was cut back by 2 bases and J by 6 bases. Germline-derived CDR1 and CDR2 are KGHDR and SFDVKD. The CDR3 here is CATSDSSRLAGGPIEQYF. The CDR3 region has the DNA TGTGCCACCAGTGATTCCAGTAGGTTGGCGGGGGGGCCGATCGAGCAGTACTTC.

The gene calls are TRBV6-1 and TRBJ2-7; no clear D gene. In germline, CDR1 is MNHNS, CDR2 SASEGT. The CDR3 has 13 residues. V shed 5 bases and J shed 1 base, with 9 bases lying between them. The CDR3 is CASSRDLSYEQYF. The CDR3 nucleotides read TGTGCCAGCAGTCGCGATCTTTCCTACGAGCAGTACTTC.

V gene TRBV12-3 or TRBV12-4 combines with J gene TRBJ1-3; D gene unclear. This CDR3 comprises 14 residues. Trimming removed 2 bases at V and 1 base at J, with 6 bases between. The CDR3 DNA is TGTGCCAGCAGTTTATGGGAGTCTGGAAACACCATATATTTT. As protein: CASSLWESGNTIYF.

There are a few counts of this clonotype. This sequence joins TRBV12-3 or TRBV12-4 and TRBJ1-2; TRBD1 is a possible D gene (6 bases). This CDR3 spans 13 amino acids. The V end was cut by 5 bases, the J end by 5 bases, with 12 bases between. For the CDR3, the DNA is TGTGCCAGCAGTCCAAGGGGGGCTTATGGCTACACCTTC. It specifies CASSPRGAYGYTF.

Only a few counts were recorded for this clonotype. The CDR3 reads CASRGLAVSHFNTGELFF. The CDR3 region has the DNA TGTGCCAGCAGAGGACTAGCGGTCTCCCATTTTAACACCGGGGAGCTGTTTTTT. The chain uses TRBV27 and TRBJ2-2, with 10 positions matching TRBD2. Per germline, CDR1 MNHEY and CDR2 SMNVEV (reference sequence). The CDR3 totals 18 residues. J lost 2 bases, V lost 6 bases, and 12 bases had no gene match.

The chain joins TRBV27 to TRBJ2-7, with 10 nucleotides matching TRBD2. The CDR3 is 15 residues long. Germline loops: CDR1 MNHEY, CDR2 SMNVEV (reference sequence). The junction had 6 bases not matched to a gene; V was cut back by 2 bases and J by 5 bases. The CDR3, as DNA: TGTGCCAGCAGTTTACGAGGACTAGCGGTTCACGAGCAGTACTTC. It codes for CASSLRGLAVHEQYF.

This clonotype was counted at least ten times. The V call is TRBV29-1, the J call TRBJ2-1; D is perhaps TRBD1 or TRBD2 (6 bases each). This CDR3 is 12 amino acids long. V lost 4 bases, J lost 7 bases, and 11 bases lay in between. Germline assignment: CDR1 SQVTM and CDR2 ANQGSEA. CDR3 DNA: TGCAGCGTTGGCAGGGGAGGTAATGAGCAGTTCTTC. Residues: CSVGRGGNEQFF.

The sample holds a few counts of this clonotype. The chain links TRBV10-3 to TRBJ2-3, with TRBD2 matching over 8 bases. Per germline, CDR1 ENHRY and CDR2 SYGVKD. CDR3 length: 15 residues. V lost 4 bases and J lost 1; bases outside the gene matches: 4. The CDR3 spells CAISGREARTDTQYF. The CDR3 nucleotides are TGTGCCATCAGTGGGCGGGAGGCTCGCACAGATACGCAGTATTTT.

In its sample, this clonotype was seen a few times. The chain carries TRBV5-1 and TRBJ2-7; 9 nucleotides line up with TRBD2. Per the germline V gene, CDR1 is SGHRS and CDR2 is YFSETQ. J lost 3 bases, V lost 1 base, and 5 bases had no gene match. The CDR3 has 15 amino acids. The CDR3 loop is CASSLWRGGNYEQYF. The CDR3 DNA reads TGCGCCAGCAGCTTGTGGCGGGGGGGCAACTACGAGCAGTACTTC.